The rows below give T cell receptor beta chains drawn from one sample of a study of blood T cell repertoires in COVID-19. Sequencing was performed with immunoSEQ multiplex PCR; in TCRdb, only in-frame clones are kept and a portion is missing. The sample comprises tens of thousands of clones, 89% of which are singletons, and more than 3% rests with the top ten. The material sequenced was peripheral blood. The source is a woman aged 70-85 years with acute or convalescent COVID-19. CDR3s include the opening cysteine and the closing phenylalanine or tryptophan. D genes are given only for firm matches. The listing skips clone size in some rows; elsewhere it reads once, few, many or a size class.

j_call d_call v_call clone_size cdr3_nt cdr3_aa
TRBJ2-1 TRBD2 TRBV18 - TGTGCCAGCTCACAGGGACTAGCGGGAGGGAGCTCCTACAATGAGCAGTTCTTC CASSQGLAGGSSYNEQFF
TRBJ2-2 - TRBV6-5 - TGTGCCAGCATAGGGGCTCCCACCGGGGAGCTGTTTTTT CASIGAPTGELFF
TRBJ2-7 - TRBV7-2 - TGTGCCAGCAGCTACGAGCGTTACGAGCAGTACTTC CASSYERYEQYF
TRBJ2-2 TRBD1 TRBV11-2 - TGTGCCAGCAGCTTTGGGACAGGGTTATGGAAGAACACCGGGGAGCTGTTTTTT CASSFGTGLWKNTGELFF
TRBJ2-3 - TRBV2 - TGTGCCAGCAGCCTCACAGATACGCAGTATTTT CASSLTDTQYF
TRBJ2-4 - TRBV19 - TGTGCCAGTAGTATAGTTCAGTCGGGCATTCAGTACTTC CASSIVQSGIQYF
TRBJ2-1 TRBD2 TRBV4-2 - TGTGCCAGCAGCCAAGATTATCCGACTAGCGCCCAGAGCTCCTACAATGAGCAGTTCTTC CASSQDYPTSAQSSYNEQFF
TRBJ1-2 TRBD1 TRBV6-5 once TGTGCCAGCAGTTGGGACAGGGGGCGCAGGTATGGCTACACCTTC CASSWDRGRRYGYTF
TRBJ2-2 - TRBV19 - TGTGCCAGCAAGACCGGCGGGGTCGCCACCGGGGAGCTGTTTTTT CASKTGGVATGELFF
TRBJ2-3 TRBD1 TRBV19 - TGTGCCAGCACCAGGGGGTTCACAGATACGCAGTATTTT CASTRGFTDTQYF
TRBJ2-3 TRBD1 TRBV11-3 few TGTGCCAGCAGCTTATCAGGGGGCAGTACAGATACGCAGTATTTT CASSLSGGSTDTQYF
TRBJ2-1 TRBD2 TRBV28 - TGTGCCAGCAGTTTAGTCAGCGGGGGCACCTACAATGAGCAGTTCTTC CASSLVSGGTYNEQFF
TRBJ1-2 - TRBV6-5 - TGTGCCAGCATTTACTCCGGGGAAGGGGGCTATGGCTACACCTTC CASIYSGEGGYGYTF
TRBJ1-5 TRBD1 TRBV19 - TGTGCCAGTAGTGGGGACAGGGCACAGCCCCAGCATTTT CASSGDRAQPQHF
TRBJ2-5 - TRBV5-1 - TGCGCCAGCAGCCAGGGTCAAGAGACCCAGTACTTC CASSQGQETQYF
TRBJ1-1 TRBD1 TRBV15 - TGTGCCACCAGCAGAGACTTCCTTGGACAGGCGGAAGCTTTCTTT CATSRDFLGQAEAFF
TRBJ1-3 - TRBV14 once TGTGCCAGCACGACAGGCTCTATTGGAAACACCATATATTTT CASTTGSIGNTIYF
TRBJ2-5 - TRBV27 - TGTGCCAGCAGTTTACCTCAGGGTGTGAGGGAGACCCAGTACTTC CASSLPQGVRETQYF
TRBJ1-5 - TRBV5-6 - TGTGCCAGCAGCTTGGTCCGAGACGGAGATCAGCCCCAGCATTTT CASSLVRDGDQPQHF
TRBJ1-2 - TRBV2 few TGTGCCAGGGAGGGAGCGGGTTTCTACGGCTACACCTTC CAREGAGFYGYTF
TRBJ1-1 TRBD1 TRBV14 - TGTGCCAGCAGCCGCTACAGGGGTAACGCTGAAGCTTTCTTT CASSRYRGNAEAFF
TRBJ1-4 - TRBV7-8 once TGTGCCAGCAGCTTTTTACTTGCTGGTGAAAAACTGTTTTTT CASSFLLAGEKLFF